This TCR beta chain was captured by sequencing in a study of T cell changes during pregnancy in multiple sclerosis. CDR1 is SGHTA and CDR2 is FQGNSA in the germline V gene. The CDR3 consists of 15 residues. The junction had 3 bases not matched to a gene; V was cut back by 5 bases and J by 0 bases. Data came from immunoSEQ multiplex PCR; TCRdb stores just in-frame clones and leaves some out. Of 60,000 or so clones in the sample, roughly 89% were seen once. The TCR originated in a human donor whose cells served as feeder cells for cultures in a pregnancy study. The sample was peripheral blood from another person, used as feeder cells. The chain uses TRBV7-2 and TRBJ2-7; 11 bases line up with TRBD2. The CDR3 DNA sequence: TGTGCCAGCAGCCAAGGACTAGCGGGCTCCTACGAGCAGTACTTC. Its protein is CASSQGLAGSYEQYF.